Shown below are 23 T cell receptor beta chains from a single sample sequenced in a study of blood T cell repertoires in COVID-19. Profiling relied on immunoSEQ multiplex PCR, and the TCRdb table lists in-frame clones only, not all of them. The sample consists of 210,000 or so clones, 80% of them appearing once. Sequencing input: PBMCs or T cells enriched from blood (not recorded which). These receptors came from a woman in her forties with acute COVID-19.

The chain uses TRBV3-1 (or the pseudogene TRBV3-2) and TRBJ2-7; tentatively, D is TRBD1 (5 bases). V was cut by 4 bases and J by 2 bases, with 18 bases left in between. Germline V gene sequence: CDR1 LGHDT, CDR2 YNNKEL (reference sequence). This CDR3 spans 16 amino acids. For the CDR3, the DNA is TGTGCCAGCAGCCTCCGCTTTGGGCAGGGAACCTACGAGCAGTACTTC. Translation: CASSLRFGQGTYEQYF.

The sample holds one count of this clone. The CDR3 is CASSDLNRQETQYF. DNA for the CDR3: TGTGCCAGCAGTGACCTCAACAGACAAGAGACCCAGTACTTC. The gene calls are TRBV6-1 and TRBJ2-5; no reliable D call. V lost 3 bases and J lost 2, with 10 bases in between. The germline gives CDR1 MNHNS, CDR2 SASEGT. This CDR3 region has 14 residues.

CDR3: CASSLGLERQQYF. DNA for the CDR3: TGTGCCAGCAGCTTGGGTTTGGAGCGCCAGCAGTACTTC. The J gene is TRBJ2-7, the V gene TRBV5-8; D is unresolved. CDR1 is SGHTS and CDR2 is YDEGEE in the germline V gene. V was cut by 0 bases and J by 8 bases, with 12 bases left in between. The CDR3 consists of 13 residues. The variable domain in full, completed from reference TRBV5-8 and TRBJ2-7, reads EAGVTQSPTHLIKTRGQQATLRCSPISGHTSVYWYQQALGLGLQFLLWYDEGEERNRGNFPPRFSGRQFPNYSSELNVNALELEDSALYLCASSLGLERQQYFGPGTRLTVT.

The rearrangement joins TRBV7-8 to TRBJ1-2; D may be TRBD1 (6 bases). The CDR3 runs 14 residues. V was pared by 1 base and J by 3 bases, with 9 bases between. CDR1 and CDR2 from the germline V gene are SGHVS and FQNEAQ. CDR3 sequence: CASSLDYRDYGYTF. The CDR3 region has the DNA TGTGCCAGCAGCTTAGATTACAGGGACTATGGCTACACCTTC.

This rearrangement joins TRBV10-3 to TRBJ2-3; TRBD2 matches 8 bases. From germline, CDR1 is ENHRY and CDR2 SYGVKD. This CDR3 contains 15 residues. The J segment lost 4 bases and the V segment lost 8 bases, leaving 11 bases of the junction unmatched. CDR3 nucleotide sequence: TGTGCCATCCGCGAGGGCGGGGGGCCTTCAGATACGCAGTATTTT. Protein: CAIREGGGPSDTQYF.

J is TRBJ2-2 and V is TRBV24-1; 9 nucleotides align to TRBD2. Germline-derived CDR1 and CDR2 are KGHDR and SFDVKD. V shed 1 base, J shed 3 bases, and the junction held 8 bases outside the gene matches. This CDR3 spans 18 amino acids. In nucleotides, the CDR3 is TGTGCCACCAGTGATTTACGTTTCGGGACTAGCCACACCGGGGAGCTGTTTTTT. Protein: CATSDLRFGTSHTGELFF.

The chain combines TRBV4-3 with TRBJ2-3; D call uncertain. Trimming took 0 bases from V and 5 from J, leaving 6 bases between them. The length of the CDR3 is 13 residues. Looked up from germline, CDR1 is LGHNA and CDR2 is YSLEER. CDR3 DNA sequence: TGCGCCAGCAGCCAAGATAGTGGAGATACGCAGTATTTT. Protein product: CASSQDSGDTQYF.

This chain joins TRBV19 and TRBJ1-6; 7 nucleotides align to TRBD1. Germline V gene lookup returns CDR1 LNHDA and CDR2 SQIVND (reference sequence). Unmatched junction bases numbered 14, after V lost 5 bases and J lost 10 bases. This CDR3 contains 16 residues. In nucleotides, the CDR3 is TGTGCCAGTAGTCCAAAATCGACAGGGCAGCGCTCACCCCTCCACTTT. Amino acid sequence: CASSPKSTGQRSPLHF.

This clone showed up just a few times. The chain carries TRBV27 and TRBJ2-1; weak D call: TRBD2 (5 bases). This CDR3 is built from 16 residues. The V end was cut by 2 bases, the J end by 4 bases, with 15 bases between. Germline-derived CDR1 and CDR2 are MNHEY and SMNVEV (reference sequence). For the CDR3, the DNA is TGTGCCAGCAGTTTACCGGGGTCGCTCAAGTACAATGAGCAGTTCTTC. Its translation is CASSLPGSLKYNEQFF.

The chain recombines TRBV12-3 or TRBV12-4 with TRBJ1-1; TRBD1 is a possible D gene (6 bases). CDR3 length: 13 amino acids. V lost 10 bases, J lost 4 bases, and 16 bases lay in between. CDR3 protein: CAITLQGGTEAFF. CDR3 bases: TGTGCCATCACCCTACAGGGCGGCACTGAAGCTTTCTTT.

J is TRBJ2-2 and V is TRBV7-9; D remains ambiguous. Per the germline V gene, CDR1 is SEHNR and CDR2 is FQNEAQ (reference sequence). Trimming pared 2 bases from V and 4 bases from J, leaving 14 bases between. The CDR3 contains 16 residues. CDR3 residues: CASSLYMSSRTGELFF. Here the CDR3 DNA reads TGTGCCAGCAGCTTATATATGAGTAGTCGCACCGGGGAGCTGTTTTTT. Together with reference TRBV7-9 and TRBJ2-2, the CDR3 gives the full variable domain: DTGVSQNPRHKITKRGQNVTFRCDPISEHNRLYWYRQTLGQGPEFLTYFQNEAQLEKSRLLSDRFSAERPKGSFSTLEIQRTEQGDSAMYLCASSLYMSSRTGELFFGEGSRLTVL.

V and J are TRBV3-1 (or the pseudogene TRBV3-2) and TRBJ1-3, with D possibly being TRBD1 (6 bases). The CDR3 consists of 14 residues. V was cut by 1 base and J by 7 bases, with 11 bases left in between. Looked up from germline, CDR1 is LGHDT and CDR2 is YNNKEL (reference sequence). Here the CDR3 DNA reads TGTGCCAGCAGCCAAGGCGGACAGCACAACACCATATATTTT. Translating it yields CASSQGGQHNTIYF.

This clone was observed many times. The chain is built from TRBV30 and TRBJ1-3; D possibly corresponds to TRBD1 (5 bases). V was cut by 4 bases and J by 3 bases, with 7 bases left in between. CDR3 length: 12 residues. Looked up from germline, CDR1 is GTSNPN and CDR2 is SVGIG (reference sequence). CDR3 nucleotides: TGTGCCTGGAAGGGGATTGGAAACACCATATATTTT. It specifies CAWKGIGNTIYF.

V usage is TRBV5-4 and J usage is TRBJ2-3, with D tentatively TRBD2 (6 bases). The CDR3 runs to 16 residues. Trimming left V 0 bases short and J 0 bases short, with 11 bases between. Per the germline V gene, CDR1 is SGHNT and CDR2 is YYREEE (reference sequence). CDR3 sequence: CASSLDPGLSTDTQYF. The CDR3 DNA sequence: TGTGCCAGCAGCTTGGATCCGGGACTTAGCACAGATACGCAGTATTTT.

The V call is TRBV19, the J call TRBJ2-5, with a weak D call TRBD1 (5 bases). Germline V gene lookup returns CDR1 LNHDA and CDR2 SQIVND (reference sequence). CDR3 length: 14 amino acids. V was trimmed by 4 bases and J by 5 bases, leaving 14 bases between them. CDR3 loop: CASSTPGSSETQYF. Here the CDR3 DNA reads TGTGCCAGTAGTACCCCAGGGTCTTCGGAGACCCAGTACTTC.

This chain joins TRBV2 and TRBJ2-1; 14 bases fit TRBD2. CDR3 size: 16 residues. The germline V gene has CDR1 SNHLY and CDR2 FYNNEI. V lost 6 bases and J lost 7; bases outside the gene matches: 8. The CDR3 protein is CASRGVGTSGSNEQFF. CDR3 nucleotide sequence: TGTGCCAGCAGGGGGGTCGGGACTAGCGGGAGTAATGAGCAGTTCTTC.

This clone was observed once. The V gene is TRBV30, the J gene TRBJ2-7, with 7 bases aligning to TRBD1. Germline trimming cut 0 bases from V and 2 bases from J; bases unmatched to any gene: 1. The germline V gene has CDR1 GTSNPN and CDR2 SVGIG (reference sequence). The CDR3 length is 13 residues. The CDR3 here is CAWSVQGTYEQYF. The CDR3 DNA sequence: TGTGCCTGGAGTGTACAGGGGACCTACGAGCAGTACTTC.

The chain combines TRBV7-6 with TRBJ2-5; TRBD2 might be the D (6 bases). V lost 2 bases and J 2 bases, leaving 12 bases between the germline ends. CDR1 is SGHVS, CDR2 FNYEAQ, per germline. The CDR3 runs to 15 residues. CDR3 nucleotides: TGTGCCAGCAGCTTACTTAGCGGCCCTCAAGAGACCCAGTACTTC. It is translated as CASSLLSGPQETQYF.

V usage is TRBV3-1 (or the pseudogene TRBV3-2) and J usage is TRBJ2-2; a weak D match, TRBD2 (6 bases). Trimming removed 5 bases at V and 2 bases at J, with 21 bases between. The CDR3 is made up of 18 amino acids. In germline, CDR1 is LGHDT, CDR2 YNNKEL (reference sequence). CDR3 nucleotides: TGTGCCAGCAGCATCCTATGGGGGGTAGTTGGTAACACCGGGGAGCTGTTTTTT. It specifies CASSILWGVVGNTGELFF.

The chain has TRBV5-1 and TRBJ1-4; 7 bases map to TRBD1. There are 15 residues in the CDR3. Per germline, CDR1 SGHRS and CDR2 YFSETQ. J lost 8 bases, V lost 4 bases, and 11 bases had no gene match. CDR3 in amino acids: CASSGQGTAAEKLFF. The CDR3 bases are TGCGCCAGCAGCGGGCAAGGGACAGCCGCCGAAAAACTGTTTTTT.

Remarks on this clone: Mismatch with germline at one junction end may stem from a read error. The chain joins TRBV3-1 (or the pseudogene TRBV3-2) to TRBJ1-6; 7 bases agree with TRBD1. The germline gives CDR1 LGHDT, CDR2 YNNKEL (reference sequence). The CDR3 is 14 amino acids. The CDR3 bases are TGTGCCAGCACCGAGGGGACAGATAAATCACCCCTCCACTTT. Translated, it gives CASTEGTDKSPLHF.

This sequence joins TRBV30 and TRBJ2-6, with a weak D call TRBD1 (5 bases). Trimming pared 0 bases from V and 2 bases from J, leaving 5 bases between. Per germline, CDR1 GTSNPN and CDR2 SVGIG (reference sequence). This CDR3 has 14 amino acids. The CDR3 DNA reads as TGTGCCTGGAGTGTAGGGGCTGGGGCCAACGTCCTGACTTTC. Translated: CAWSVGAGANVLTF.

The chain recombines TRBV3-1 (or the pseudogene TRBV3-2) with TRBJ1-1, with D uncertain. In germline, CDR1 is LGHDT, CDR2 YNNKEL (reference sequence). The germline V and J ends were trimmed by 4 bases and 5 bases, with 8 bases remaining between them. There are 12 residues in the CDR3. CDR3 in DNA: TGTGCCAGCAGCCTGGAGGGAACTGAAGCTTTCTTT. Translated: CASSLEGTEAFF.